One TCR beta chain is described in this entry. Its antigen is not identified. TCRdb keeps only in-frame clones here, not all; method: immunoSEQ multiplex PCR. The sample has 8,500 to 10,000 clones, about 90% seen once; the top ten hold under 2.5%. The data stem from a study of graft-versus-host responses after intestinal transplantation. About the research overall: The study gave all recipients anti-thymocyte globulin induction, then tacrolimus and steroids for about 3 years.

V shed 0 bases and J shed 0 bases, with 11 bases lying between them. The CDR3 extends over 16 amino acids. The germline CDR1 and CDR2 sequences are SEHNR and FQNEAQ (reference sequence). Study findings and constraints: Declining HvG levels early post-transplant were linked to peak circulating GvH clone levels. Allograft graft-versus-host to host-versus-graft clonal ratios ran high in patients with graft-donor T cell macrochimerism. Marrow from the recipient contained GvH clones, some of which had appeared first in ileum or blood.

This sample comprised PBMCs, obtained around 47 days after intestinal transplant. The rearrangement uses TRBV7-9 and TRBJ1-1, with no clear D. The sequence derives from a human patient who received an intestinal transplant, so some T cells may come from the graft donor. The CDR3 DNA reads TGTGCCAGCAGCTTAGCAGGACCCCCGATGAACACTGAAGCTTTCTTT. Translating it yields CASSLAGPPMNTEAFF.